The next 32 T cell receptor beta chains were all read from a single sample in a study of blood T cell repertoires in COVID-19. The assay was immunoSEQ multiplex PCR, and TCRdb's table has in-frame clones only and misses some. The top ten hold around 3.9% of the sample, which has around 300,000 clones, around four fifths seen once. The sample comprised peripheral blood. These receptors were taken from a woman in her fifties or sixties with active or convalescent COVID-19.

Concerning this clone: Different DNA sequences within this sample yield the same CDR3. The CDR3 protein is CAISEGGNTEAFF. The CDR3 bases are TGTGCCATCAGTGAAGGGGGGAACACTGAAGCTTTCTTT. The chain carries TRBV10-3 and TRBJ1-1; possible D gene TRBD1, 6 bases. V was clipped by 3 bases and J by 1 base, with 6 bases between them. Germline V gives CDR1 ENHRY, CDR2 SYGVKD. This CDR3 spans 13 amino acids.

This clone came up a few times. V and J are TRBV19 and TRBJ1-3; no clear D. CDR3 length equals 15 residues. Trimming removed 8 bases from V and 0 bases from J, with 14 bases in between. Germline loops: CDR1 LNHDA, CDR2 SQIVND (reference sequence). In DNA, the CDR3 is TGTGCCAGTGTTGCGGAGTACTCCTCTGGAAACACCATATATTTT. Protein product: CASVAEYSSGNTIYF. The variable domain in full, completed from reference TRBV19 and TRBJ1-3, reads DGGITQSPKYLFRKEGQNVTLSCEQNLNHDAMYWYRQDPGQGLRLIYYSQIVNDFQKGDIAEGYSVSREKKESFPLTVTSAQKNPTAFYLCASVAEYSSGNTIYFGEGSWLTVV.

The CDR3 sequence is CASSYSLAGADEQYF. CDR3 DNA: TGTGCCAGCAGTTACTCCCTAGCGGGTGCGGACGAGCAGTACTTC. The rearrangement links TRBV6-5 to TRBJ2-7; 8 nucleotides agree with TRBD2. The V gene's germline CDR1 is MNHEY and CDR2 SVGAGI. The CDR3 is 15 residues long. V shed 0 bases and J 5 bases; nucleotides not matched to a gene: 6.

The CDR3 sequence: CASSYSPLSGNTIYF. CDR3 in DNA: TGTGCCAGCAGTTACTCGCCGCTATCTGGAAACACCATATATTTT. The rearrangement links TRBV6-5 to TRBJ1-3; the D is unclear. Germline lookup yields CDR1 MNHEY and CDR2 SVGAGI. Trimming cost V 0 bases and J 1 base, with 7 bases left between them. CDR3 size: 15 residues.

The chain joins TRBV11-3 to TRBJ2-1, with 12 bases identical to TRBD2. Germline values: CDR1 SGHNT, CDR2 YENEEA. The CDR3 has 16 amino acids. V lost 5 bases and J lost 4; bases outside the gene matches: 6. In DNA, the CDR3 is TGTGCCAGCAGCCCGGGGGGACTAGCGGGTTACAATGAGCAGTTCTTC. Translating it yields CASSPGGLAGYNEQFF.

The V and J genes are TRBV2 and TRBJ1-6; 8 bases map to TRBD1. From germline, CDR1 is SNHLY and CDR2 FYNNEI. CDR3 length: 15 amino acids. Losses at the gene ends were 2 bases for V and 9 bases for J; bases not matched to a gene: 6. The chain's CDR3 is CASSESGQAFSPLHF. As DNA, the CDR3 is TGTGCCAGCAGTGAATCGGGACAGGCTTTTTCACCCCTCCACTTT.

The chain combines TRBV10-3 with TRBJ1-2; TRBD1 matches 8 bases. CDR1 is ENHRY and CDR2 is SYGVKD in the germline V gene. The CDR3 loop spans 18 amino acids. The ends lost 6 bases at V and 3 bases at J; junction bases unmatched: 18. The CDR3 loop reads CAIREAGGAINGYYGYTF. In DNA form, the CDR3 reads TGTGCCATCAGGGAGGCAGGGGGCGCAATTAATGGGTACTATGGCTACACCTTC.

V is TRBV18 and J is TRBJ1-2, with D tentatively TRBD1 (5 bases). This CDR3 has 12 residues. The V end lost 1 base, the J end lost 10 bases, and 10 bases lay between the germline ends. Looked up from germline, CDR1 is KGHSH and CDR2 is LQKENI. The CDR3, as DNA: TGTGCCAGCTCACCACAAAAGGGGTACTACACCTTC. Translated, it gives CASSPQKGYYTF.

This rearrangement joins TRBV19 to TRBJ1-6; no firm D call. Per germline, CDR1 LNHDA and CDR2 SQIVND (reference sequence). The germline V and J ends were trimmed by 8 bases and 6 bases, with 11 bases remaining between them. The CDR3 is 13 residues long. This chain's CDR3 is CASGLGSNSPLHF. CDR3 DNA: TGTGCCAGTGGTCTTGGCAGTAATTCACCCCTCCACTTT.

CDR3 amino acids: CASSDSRTSGEQYF. The CDR3 DNA reads TGTGCCAGCAGTGACTCCAGGACTAGCGGCGAGCAGTACTTC. The chain uses TRBV2 and TRBJ2-7; 10 bases fit TRBD2. The germline gives CDR1 SNHLY, CDR2 FYNNEI. With V trimmed by 3 bases and J by 6 bases, 5 bases remained unmatched. The CDR3 totals 14 residues.

In this sample, this clone turned up a few times. The chain is built from TRBV28 and TRBJ1-5; D remains ambiguous. V was pared by 7 bases and J by 1 base, with 11 bases between. Germline V gene sequence: CDR1 MDHEN, CDR2 SYDVKM. The CDR3 extends over 14 amino acids. The CDR3 is CASNTGESNQPQHF. The CDR3 DNA follows: TGTGCCAGCAACACTGGAGAGAGCAATCAGCCCCAGCATTTT.

This rearrangement joins TRBV28 to TRBJ2-5, with TRBD1 matching over 7 bases. Germline trimming cut 4 bases from V and 3 bases from J; bases unmatched to any gene: 8. In germline, CDR1 is MDHEN, CDR2 SYDVKM. This CDR3 spans 15 amino acids. The CDR3 is CASSSANRGEETQYF. The CDR3, as DNA: TGTGCCAGCAGTTCCGCCAACAGGGGTGAAGAGACCCAGTACTTC.

The chain carries TRBV27 and TRBJ2-1; D is perhaps TRBD1 (7 bases). Per germline, CDR1 MNHEY and CDR2 SMNVEV (reference sequence). CDR3 length: 13 residues. Trimming removed 3 bases from V and 6 bases from J, with 9 bases in between. The CDR3 is CASSFQGGNEQFF. The CDR3 region has the DNA TGTGCCAGCAGTTTCCAGGGGGGCAATGAGCAGTTCTTC.

The chain uses TRBV18 and TRBJ1-5; 7 bases agree with TRBD1. With V trimmed by 5 bases and J by 8 bases, 3 bases remained unmatched. Germline V gene sequence: CDR1 KGHSH, CDR2 LQKENI. This CDR3 is built from 12 residues. CDR3 sequence reads: CASSGTGEPQHF. Here the CDR3 DNA reads TGTGCCAGCTCAGGTACAGGGGAGCCCCAGCATTTT.

The gene calls are TRBV27 and TRBJ2-3; D remains ambiguous. V gave up 4 bases and J gave up 5 bases, with 13 bases separating them. The CDR3 is 14 amino acids. Per germline, CDR1 MNHEY and CDR2 SMNVEV (reference sequence). The CDR3 DNA sequence: TGTGCCAGCAGTTGGTTCCCCGAGCAAGATACGCAGTATTTT. This translates into CASSWFPEQDTQYF.

J is TRBJ2-1 and V is TRBV6-5, with D perhaps TRBD1 (6 bases). Trimming removed 0 bases from V and 2 bases from J, with 8 bases in between. The length of the CDR3 is 15 residues. Per germline, CDR1 MNHEY and CDR2 SVGAGI. For the CDR3, the DNA is TGTGCCAGCAGTTACTCCCCAGGGGCCTACAATGAGCAGTTCTTC. Residues: CASSYSPGAYNEQFF.

The count of this clone is one. V and J are TRBV5-7 and TRBJ2-5, with TRBD1 identical over 11 bases. TRBV5-7 is given ORF status, its function remaining uncertain. J lost 5 bases, V lost 4 bases, and 16 bases had no gene match. The CDR3 covers 18 residues. CDR3 nucleotide sequence: TGTGCCAGCAGCCTAGAAAGGGACCGGACAGGGGGCTTGGAGACCCAGTACTTC. Translated, it gives CASSLERDRTGGLETQYF.

The J gene is TRBJ2-7, the V gene TRBV15; the match to TRBD2 covers 7 bases. V lost 5 bases, J lost 0 bases, and 7 bases stayed unmatched. Germline lookup yields CDR1 LNHNV and CDR2 YYDKDF (reference sequence). The CDR3 spans 15 residues. CDR3 loop: CATSSERGGSYEQYF. The CDR3, as DNA: TGTGCCACCAGCTCTGAGCGCGGGGGCTCCTACGAGCAGTACTTC.

The chain joins TRBV10-3 to TRBJ1-1; 8 bases fit TRBD1. Germline V gene lookup returns CDR1 ENHRY and CDR2 SYGVKD. The trim removed 2 bases at V and 1 base at J, leaving 21 bases unmatched. The CDR3 has 21 residues. CDR3 DNA: TGTGCCATCAGTGAGAGGGCCAATGTACAAATGTGGCAGGGGGCGAACACTGAAGCTTTCTTT. It is translated as CAISERANVQMWQGANTEAFF.

V usage is TRBV10-1 and J usage is TRBJ1-1; D might be TRBD1 (6 bases). V was clipped by 9 bases and J by 2 bases, with 10 bases between them. The CDR3 sequence is 12 residues long. Per the germline V gene, CDR1 is WNHNN and CDR2 is SYGVQD (reference sequence). The CDR3 loop reads CASRGGNTEAFF. CDR3 nucleotide sequence: TGCGCCAGTAGAGGGGGAAACACTGAAGCTTTCTTT.

V usage is TRBV30 and J usage is TRBJ2-3; 8 nucleotides agree with TRBD1. Germline CDR1 reads GTSNPN; CDR2 reads SVGIG (reference sequence). Trimming at V came to 1 base and at J to 1 base, leaving 7 bases not matched to a gene. The length of the CDR3 is 16 residues. Here the CDR3 reads CAWSATQGVGTDTQYF. The CDR3 bases are TGTGCCTGGAGTGCCACACAGGGGGTAGGCACAGATACGCAGTATTTT.

The chain is built from TRBV28 and TRBJ1-6; D is ambiguous. Trimming cost V 4 bases and J 7 bases, with 11 bases left between them. Germline V lookup: CDR1 MDHEN, CDR2 SYDVKM. The CDR3 runs to 14 residues. In nucleotides, the CDR3 is TGTGCCAGCAGTTCCAGTTTGCCGAATTCACCCCTCCACTTT. It translates to CASSSSLPNSPLHF.

A single count supports this clone. This chain uses TRBV29-1 with TRBJ2-6; D may be TRBD1 (7 bases). CDR3 length: 17 amino acids. Trimming stripped 5 bases from V and 2 bases from J, with 19 bases between. In germline, CDR1 is SQVTM, CDR2 ANQGSEA. The CDR3 DNA reads as TGCAGCGTTCTAACGGGACAGCCTAGCGCTGGGGCCAACGTCCTGACTTTC. It yields the protein CSVLTGQPSAGANVLTF.

The CDR3 region has the DNA TGTGCCACCAGCAGAGATGGAGACAATCAGCCCCAGCATTTT. It codes for CATSRDGDNQPQHF. The genes are TRBV15 and TRBJ1-5, with D unclear. The CDR3 runs to 14 residues. Germline V CDR1 and CDR2: LNHNV, YYDKDF (reference sequence). V shed 0 bases and J shed 3 bases, with 6 bases lying between them.

This chain links TRBV5-8 with TRBJ1-2; TRBD1 is a possible D gene (6 bases). The length of the CDR3 is 13 residues. The V gene's germline CDR1 is SGHTS and CDR2 YDEGEE. Trimming left V 3 bases short and J 8 bases short, with 14 bases between. The CDR3 loop reads CASSSQGSKGYTF. The CDR3 DNA reads as TGTGCCAGCAGCTCCCAGGGGTCTAAGGGCTACACCTTC.

The rearrangement links TRBV28 to TRBJ1-6; 10 nucleotides match TRBD1. The J segment lost 11 bases and the V segment lost 3 bases, leaving 7 bases of the junction unmatched. The CDR3 length is 15 residues. Germline-derived CDR1 and CDR2 are MDHEN and SYDVKM. The CDR3 spells CASSFGGTGVPPLHF. Written as DNA, the CDR3 is TGTGCCAGCAGTTTTGGCGGGACAGGGGTTCCACCCCTCCACTTT.

This chain joins TRBV2 and TRBJ2-5; possible D gene TRBD2, 6 bases. The germline gives CDR1 SNHLY, CDR2 FYNNEI. The V end lost 6 bases, the J end lost 1 base, and 6 bases lay between the germline ends. This CDR3 spans 12 amino acids. The DNA of the CDR3 is TGTGCCAGCAGGGGACTCCAAGAGACCCAGTACTTC. Its translation: CASRGLQETQYF.

There are a few counts of this clone. The chain employs TRBV11-1 and TRBJ1-6; D unclear. CDR3 size: 17 residues. V shed 0 bases and J shed 3 bases, with 12 bases lying between them. The V gene's germline CDR1 is SGHAT and CDR2 FQDESV (reference sequence). CDR3 bases: TGTGCCAGCAGCTTAGCGGGCAGTTACGGCTATAATTCACCCCTCCACTTT. Residues: CASSLAGSYGYNSPLHF.

This sequence joins TRBV29-1 and TRBJ2-1; tentatively, D is TRBD2 (6 bases). Germline-derived CDR1 and CDR2 are SQVTM and ANQGSEA. Deletions cut 4 bases from V and 3 bases from J, with 16 bases between. CDR3 length: 15 residues. CDR3 residues: CSVVGGTGGYNEQFF. The CDR3 DNA sequence: TGCAGCGTTGTAGGCGGGACCGGGGGCTACAATGAGCAGTTCTTC.

This clone was seen a single time. The chain employs TRBV25-1 and TRBJ1-1; TRBD1 is a possible D gene (5 bases). V lost 2 bases and J 5 bases, leaving 21 bases between the germline ends. CDR1 and CDR2 from the germline V gene are MGHDK and SYGVNS. This CDR3 region has 17 residues. This CDR3 reads CASSERGGPLLGTEAFF. The DNA of the CDR3 is TGTGCCAGCAGTGAACGCGGGGGTCCATTACTTGGAACTGAAGCTTTCTTT.

This sequence joins TRBV27 and TRBJ1-3; D gene unclear. The germline V gene encodes CDR1 MNHEY and CDR2 SMNVEV (reference sequence). V shed 5 bases and J shed 7 bases, with 15 bases lying between them. This CDR3 is built from 14 residues. Written as DNA, the CDR3 is TGTGCCAGCAGTCCAGGCCAGTACCACAACACCATATATTTT. The encoded protein is CASSPGQYHNTIYF.

The chain links TRBV29-1 to TRBJ1-1, with D hard to call. Germline assignment: CDR1 SQVTM and CDR2 ANQGSEA. V lost 6 bases and J 0 bases, leaving 11 bases between the germline ends. This CDR3 contains 13 residues. CDR3 DNA sequence: TGCAGCGTCGAGGCGACCGTGAACACTGAAGCTTTCTTT. Translating it yields CSVEATVNTEAFF.